A selection of T cell receptor beta chains follows, all from one sample in a study of blood T cells in healthy people across ages. One entry per CDR3 protein results from TCRdb running MiXCR on the 5' RACE reads. There are approximately 790,000 distinct CDR3 sequences in the sample; 62% occur only once, and around a quarter lies in the top ten. Sequencing input: blood. All receptors come from a man aged 30 to 39 in good health. The conserved cysteine and the conserved F or W are not part of the CDR3 here.

v_call: TRBV7-2; j_call: TRBJ2-5; cdr3_aa: ASSWVGGLQETRY
v_call: TRBV4-3; j_call: TRBJ2-1; cdr3_aa: ASSSRHLSSYNEQF
v_call: TRBV20-1; j_call: TRBJ2-1; cdr3_aa: SARVQRGGNEQF
v_call: TRBV7-2; j_call: TRBJ2-7; cdr3_aa: ASSLGVTGKYEQY
v_call: TRBV20-1; j_call: TRBJ2-1; cdr3_aa: SAEGVENEQF
v_call: TRBV10-3; j_call: TRBJ2-5; cdr3_aa: AISGVQETQY
v_call: TRBV20-1; j_call: TRBJ2-7; cdr3_aa: SASVQQTYEQY
v_call: TRBV28; j_call: TRBJ1-2; cdr3_aa: ASTVTGEGGYT
v_call: TRBV5-1; j_call: TRBJ2-2; cdr3_aa: ASSLAEIGELF
v_call: TRBV20-1; j_call: TRBJ2-7; cdr3_aa: SAPLRGYEQY
v_call: TRBV27; j_call: TRBJ2-3; cdr3_aa: ASSLSFRLAGGHGTDTQY
v_call: TRBV28; j_call: TRBJ2-3; cdr3_aa: QTMGRYWADTQY
v_call: TRBV9; j_call: TRBJ2-3; cdr3_aa: ASSVDVHGTDTQY
v_call: TRBV20-1; j_call: TRBJ2-4; cdr3_aa: SASYLAAKNIQY
v_call: TRBV28; j_call: TRBJ2-4; cdr3_aa: ASASVTNIQY
v_call: TRBV6-5; j_call: TRBJ2-7; cdr3_aa: ASSSRGSSYEQY